This T cell receptor (beta chain) derives from a study of blood T cell repertoires in COVID-19. Using immunoSEQ multiplex PCR, the repertoire was profiled, and TCRdb retains in-frame clones only, with some absent. Of 250,000 or so clones listed, nearly 90% are singletons. V was cut by 5 bases and J by 3 bases, with 11 bases left in between. Germline CDR1 and CDR2: LGHDT and YNNKEL (reference sequence). The CDR3 sequence is 13 residues long. Source material: PBMCs or T cells enriched from blood (not recorded which). The rearrangement uses TRBV3-1 (or the pseudogene TRBV3-2) and TRBJ2-7, with TRBD1 as a possible D gene (6 bases). This sequence originates from a man in his thirties or forties who had recovered from COVID-19. This CDR3 is CASSSDRGYEQYF. As DNA, the CDR3 is TGTGCCAGCAGCTCGGACAGAGGCTACGAGCAGTACTTC.